The clone carrying this T cell receptor (beta chain) was counted a single time. The data were taken from a study of cytomegalovirus exposure and HLA in healthy donors. The PCR was carried out with 60 Vbeta primers and 13 Jbeta primers. Generated by immunoSEQ multiplex PCR, the TCRdb table keeps only in-frame clones and is missing some. The sample holds approximately 180,000 clones, approximately 80% seen once. Per the germline V gene, CDR1 is MNHEY and CDR2 is SVGAGI. The CDR3 spans 16 residues. The junction had 6 bases not matched to a gene; V was cut back by 4 bases and J by 4 bases. The TCR comes from a woman aged 18-29 years in good health and CMV-seronegative. Sequencing input: PBMCs. This chain uses TRBV6-5 with TRBJ2-1; the match to TRBD1 covers 11 bases. For the CDR3, the DNA is TGTGCCAGCAGTTTACCCGGGACAGGGGGGTACAATGAGCAGTTCTTC. It encodes CASSLPGTGGYNEQFF.